The 25 T cell receptor beta chains presented below share a single source sample, sequenced in a study of blood T cell repertoires in COVID-19. The repertoire was sequenced with immunoSEQ multiplex PCR; TCRdb's copy has only in-frame clones and lacks some. The sample lists under 300,000 clones, 70% to 90% seen once, with about 1% in the top ten. Material for sequencing was PBMCs or T cells enriched from blood (not recorded which). The receptors originated from a woman aged 30 to 39 who had recovered from COVID-19.

The V call is TRBV30, the J call TRBJ1-4, with D perhaps matching TRBD1 (5 bases). Germline V gene sequence: CDR1 GTSNPN, CDR2 SVGIG (reference sequence). The CDR3 extends over 13 amino acids. Trimming pared 0 bases from V and 8 bases from J, leaving 10 bases between. This chain's CDR3 is CAWSVAGREKLFF. Here the CDR3 DNA reads TGTGCCTGGAGTGTGGCAGGGAGGGAAAAACTGTTTTTT.

The chain couples TRBV5-1 to TRBJ2-5; D is uncertain. Germline V lookup: CDR1 SGHRS, CDR2 YFSETQ. The V gene lost 1 base and the J gene lost 1 base, with 8 bases spanning the gap. This CDR3 contains 14 residues. CDR3 amino acids: CASSLWAPQETQYF. CDR3 DNA: TGCGCCAGCAGCTTGTGGGCACCCCAAGAGACCCAGTACTTC.

The chain combines TRBV3-1 (or the pseudogene TRBV3-2) with TRBJ1-1; D is undetermined. This CDR3 is built from 14 residues. Between the trimmed V and J ends, which lost 3 bases and 1 base, there was a span of 9 bases. Germline V gene lookup returns CDR1 LGHDT and CDR2 YNNKEL (reference sequence). The CDR3 reads CASSQVAGNTEAFF. CDR3 coding DNA: TGTGCCAGCAGCCAGGTTGCAGGGAACACTGAAGCTTTCTTT.

The chain employs TRBV4-3 and TRBJ1-6; no clear D. The germline V gene has CDR1 LGHNA and CDR2 YSLEER. This CDR3 is 14 amino acids long. V was trimmed by 0 bases and J by 14 bases, leaving 14 bases between them. CDR3 protein: CASSQDSIGEALHF. The CDR3 nucleotides read TGCGCCAGCAGCCAAGATTCTATTGGTGAGGCCCTCCACTTT.

The V gene is TRBV5-4, the J gene TRBJ2-3; tentatively, D is TRBD1 (6 bases). The V end lost 5 bases, the J end lost 1 base, and 14 bases lay between the germline ends. In germline, CDR1 is SGHNT, CDR2 YYREEE (reference sequence). The CDR3 extends over 15 amino acids. The CDR3 is CASRDRQEGTDTQYF. CDR3 nucleotides: TGTGCCAGCAGAGACAGACAGGAGGGCACAGATACGCAGTATTTT.

This clone has just one count. The V gene is TRBV27, the J gene TRBJ2-4; D is ambiguous. Trimming removed 7 bases at V and 5 bases at J, with 15 bases between. CDR3 length: 14 residues. Germline loops: CDR1 MNHEY, CDR2 SMNVEV (reference sequence). CDR3 sequence reads: CASTPGDRQNIQYF. CDR3 bases: TGTGCCAGCACCCCTGGAGATAGGCAAAACATTCAGTACTTC.

This chain links TRBV27 with TRBJ1-2; 8 nucleotides match TRBD1. V was pared by 6 bases and J by 6 bases, with 3 bases of the junction left unmatched. CDR1 MNHEY and CDR2 SMNVEV come from the germline V gene (reference sequence). The CDR3 length is 12 residues. The DNA for the CDR3 is TGTGCCAGCAGAGCACAGGGGGATGGCTACACCTTC. Translated: CASRAQGDGYTF.

This chain uses TRBV27 with TRBJ1-2, with D unclear. The CDR3 has 13 residues. In germline, CDR1 is MNHEY, CDR2 SMNVEV (reference sequence). The germline V and J ends were trimmed by 6 bases and 0 bases, with 8 bases remaining between them. For the CDR3, the DNA is TGTGCCAGCAGCTCTAGACCTAACTATGGCTACACCTTC. Protein product: CASSSRPNYGYTF.

This chain uses TRBV19 with TRBJ1-1; D is possibly TRBD1 (5 bases). The CDR3 has 16 amino acids. Germline V gene lookup returns CDR1 LNHDA and CDR2 SQIVND (reference sequence). The V end was cut by 5 bases, the J end by 2 bases, with 18 bases between. The CDR3 DNA is TGTGCCAGTAGTCCATTTCCCAGGGAGGCTAACACTGAAGCTTTCTTT. Translation gives CASSPFPREANTEAFF. Supplemented by reference TRBV19 and TRBJ1-1, the full variable domain reads DGGITQSPKYLFRKEGQNVTLSCEQNLNHDAMYWYRQDPGQGLRLIYYSQIVNDFQKGDIAEGYSVSREKKESFPLTVTSAQKNPTAFYLCASSPFPREANTEAFFGQGTRLTVV.

This clone was found once. The chain employs TRBV5-1 and TRBJ2-3, with 10 nucleotides matching TRBD1. V lost 4 bases, J lost 1 base, and 3 bases stayed unmatched. The length of the CDR3 is 15 residues. Germline V gene data show CDR1 as SGHRS and CDR2 as YFSETQ. This CDR3 is CASSAGQGGTDTQYF. CDR3 bases: TGCGCCAGCAGCGCAGGACAGGGGGGCACAGATACGCAGTATTTT.

J is TRBJ2-1 and V is TRBV30; unclear D gene. Germline CDR1 is GTSNPN and CDR2 is SVGIG (reference sequence). V lost 0 bases and J lost 4, with 10 bases in between. CDR3 length: 14 amino acids. The CDR3: CAWSVRRGYNEQFF. The DNA of the CDR3 is TGTGCCTGGAGTGTACGGAGAGGTTACAATGAGCAGTTCTTC.

The J gene is TRBJ2-7, the V gene TRBV7-9; 7 bases are shared with TRBD2. Germline loops: CDR1 SEHNR, CDR2 FQNEAQ (reference sequence). The CDR3 loop spans 12 amino acids. V lost 4 bases and J lost 12; bases outside the gene matches: 9. The CDR3 here is CASSWEGWQPYF. CDR3 bases: TGTGCCAGCAGCTGGGAGGGCTGGCAGCCGTACTTC. The complete variable domain, with remaining parts taken from reference TRBV7-9 and TRBJ2-7, reads DTGVSQNPRHKITKRGQNVTFRCDPISEHNRLYWYRQTLGQGPEFLTYFQNEAQLEKSRLLSDRFSAERPKGSFSTLEIQRTEQGDSAMYLCASSWEGWQPYFGPGTRLTVT.

This chain's CDR3 is CASSVDRGSSYNEQFF. The DNA for the CDR3 is TGTGCCAGCAGCGTAGACCGGGGTAGCTCCTACAATGAGCAGTTCTTC. The V and J genes are TRBV9 and TRBJ2-1; perhaps TRBD2 as D (5 bases). The CDR3 is 16 amino acids. Looked up from germline, CDR1 is SGDLS and CDR2 is YYNGEE. Trimming stripped 0 bases from V and 0 bases from J, with 10 bases between.

This chain joins TRBV30 and TRBJ1-2, with a possible D match to TRBD1 (5 bases). V was shortened by 2 bases and J by 7 bases, with 11 bases between the two germline ends. Germline V gene sequence: CDR1 GTSNPN, CDR2 SVGIG (reference sequence). This CDR3 is 12 amino acids long. This CDR3 reads CAWSSDMSGYTF. The CDR3 nucleotides are TGTGCCTGGAGTTCGGACATGTCTGGCTACACCTTC. Looking up the rest from reference TRBV30 and TRBJ1-2 gives the full variable domain: SQTIHQWPATLVQPVGSPLSLECTVEGTSNPNLYWYRQAAGRGLQLLFYSVGIGQISSEVPQNLSASRPQDRQFILSSKKLLLSDSGFYLCAWSSDMSGYTFGSGTRLTVV.

Comment on this clone: At the DNA level, this CDR3 is encoded by other sequences in the same sample as well. This chain connects TRBV7-3 to TRBJ2-5, with a possible D match to TRBD2 (6 bases). V lost 5 bases to trimming and J lost 2 bases, with 9 bases between them. The CDR3 has 13 amino acids. Germline assignment: CDR1 SGHTA and CDR2 FQGTGA. DNA for the CDR3: TGTGCCAGCAGCCGCGGGGCTCAAGAGACCCAGTACTTC. Translation: CASSRGAQETQYF.

The chain recombines TRBV11-2 with TRBJ1-2; 10 bases agree with TRBD1. This CDR3 spans 15 amino acids. V was pared by 5 bases and J by 3 bases, with 6 bases of the junction left unmatched. CDR1 SGHAT and CDR2 FQNNGV come from the germline V gene. In DNA form, the CDR3 reads TGTGCCAGCAGCCTAACCGGGACAGGGGACTATGGCTACACCTTC. This gives the protein CASSLTGTGDYGYTF.

The V and J genes are TRBV18 and TRBJ2-7; D gene unclear. Per germline, CDR1 KGHSH and CDR2 LQKENI. The V end lost 4 bases, the J end lost 0 bases, and 13 bases lay between the germline ends. The CDR3 contains 15 residues. CDR3 region: CASSQEELASYEQYF. The CDR3 DNA reads TGTGCCAGCTCACAAGAGGAACTCGCCTCCTACGAGCAGTACTTC.

The chain uses TRBV10-2 and TRBJ1-1, with D perhaps matching TRBD1 (5 bases). In germline, CDR1 is WSHSY, CDR2 SAAADI. Trimming removed 7 bases at V and 3 bases at J, with 12 bases between. The CDR3 runs 13 residues. In DNA, the CDR3 is TGCGCCAGCATTCCCAGGGAGGACACTGAAGCTTTCTTT. Its protein is CASIPREDTEAFF.

The CDR3 sequence is CASSLAGTGYMNTEAFF. In DNA, the CDR3 is TGCGCCAGCAGCTTGGCCGGGACAGGTTATATGAACACTGAAGCTTTCTTT. The rearrangement uses TRBV5-1 and TRBJ1-1; 8 nucleotides agree with TRBD1. Unmatched junction bases numbered 7, after V lost 0 bases and J lost 0 bases. The CDR3 runs to 17 residues. The germline gives CDR1 SGHRS, CDR2 YFSETQ.

The CDR3 DNA reads TGCGCCAGCAGCTTGACAGCCATGTATGGCTACACCTTC. Translation gives CASSLTAMYGYTF. The chain couples TRBV5-1 to TRBJ1-2; D gene ambiguous. This CDR3 comprises 13 residues. Germline V gives CDR1 SGHRS, CDR2 YFSETQ. Trimming removed 1 base at V and 5 bases at J, with 9 bases between.

The J gene is TRBJ2-5, the V gene TRBV12-3 or TRBV12-4; D may be TRBD2 (6 bases). This CDR3 comprises 13 residues. V was cut by 4 bases and J by 1 base, with 7 bases left in between. CDR3 protein: CASSWDFQETQYF. The CDR3 DNA sequence: TGTGCCAGCAGTTGGGACTTCCAAGAGACCCAGTACTTC.

V and J are TRBV28 and TRBJ2-2, with 7 bases lining up with TRBD1. V was pared by 7 bases and J by 7 bases, with 6 bases of the junction left unmatched. The germline gives CDR1 MDHEN, CDR2 SYDVKM. This CDR3 region has 13 residues. The CDR3 reads CASTHRGGGELFF. The CDR3 nucleotides read TGTGCCAGCACCCACAGGGGCGGCGGGGAGCTGTTTTTT.

On this clone: Within the sample, other DNA sequences also encode this same CDR3. J is TRBJ2-7 and V is TRBV3-1 (or the pseudogene TRBV3-2); D perhaps matches TRBD2 (6 bases). This CDR3 spans 13 amino acids. CDR1 is LGHDT and CDR2 is YNNKEL in the germline V gene (reference sequence). V was clipped by 4 bases and J by 1 base, with 8 bases between them. CDR3 in amino acids: CASSRGLSYEQYF. The CDR3 nucleotides are TGTGCCAGCAGCCGGGGACTTTCCTACGAGCAGTACTTC.

The CDR3 coding sequence is TGTGCCAGTAACAGGGTTGCGGCCAATCAGCCCCAGCATTTT. It codes for CASNRVAANQPQHF. This chain uses TRBV27 with TRBJ1-5, with a weak D call TRBD1 (6 bases). Trimming took 9 bases from V and 3 from J, leaving 15 bases between them. Looked up from germline, CDR1 is MNHEY and CDR2 is SMNVEV (reference sequence). The CDR3 totals 14 residues.

The chain combines TRBV27 with TRBJ2-7, with TRBD1 matching over 10 bases. The V gene end was trimmed by 5 bases and the J gene end by 3 bases; junction bases not matched to a gene: 4. The CDR3 is 14 residues long. Germline CDR1 MNHEY, CDR2 SMNVEV (reference sequence). The CDR3 sequence is CASSNRDRGYEQYF. CDR3 nucleotide sequence: TGTGCCAGCAGTAACCGGGACAGGGGCTACGAGCAGTACTTC.